These T cell receptor beta chains were read from a single sample in a study of blood T cell repertoires in COVID-19. Method: immunoSEQ multiplex PCR; TCRdb's copy keeps in-frame clones and lacks some. This table holds 300,000 to 350,000 clones, about nine tenths found once. The sample taken for sequencing was peripheral blood. These receptors were collected from a woman in her twenties or thirties with COVID-19, enrolled during active disease. The CDR3 runs from the conserved cysteine through the conserved F or W. A D gene is named only where the DNA matches it firmly. Size values are once, few and many counts, or a class for expanded clones, and some rows have none.

size	D	V	J	length	CDR3	DNA
-	-	TRBV6-1	TRBJ2-7	14	CASSEGQGRDEQYF	TGTGCCAGCAGTGAAGGACAGGGGAGGGACGAGCAGTACTTC
-	TRBD2	TRBV25-1	TRBJ2-1	15	CASSESTSEYNEQFF	TGTGCCAGCAGTGAAAGCACTAGCGAGTACAATGAGCAGTTCTTC
-	TRBD1	TRBV19	TRBJ1-1	15	CASSPRTGFYAEAFF	TGTGCCAGTAGTCCGAGGACAGGGTTTTACGCTGAAGCTTTCTTT
-	-	TRBV6-2/TRBV6-3	TRBJ1-2	14	CASSYHDGLYGYTF	TGTGCCAGCAGTTACCACGACGGACTCTATGGCTACACCTTC
few	-	TRBV18	TRBJ1-3	16	CASSPRDFGSGNTIYF	TGTGCCAGCTCACCACGGGACTTCGGCTCTGGAAACACCATATATTTT
-	-	TRBV27	TRBJ1-2	14	CASSSTGFNYGYTF	TGTGCCAGCAGTTCCACAGGGTTTAACTATGGCTACACCTTC
few	-	TRBV11-2	TRBJ1-1	15	CASSLEGSGGAEAFF	TGTGCCAGCAGCTTAGAAGGTTCGGGTGGCGCTGAAGCTTTCTTT
few	TRBD1	TRBV28	TRBJ2-2	15	CASTPGTGGHRELFF	TGTGCCAGCACCCCCGGGACAGGGGGTCACCGGGAGCTGTTTTTT
-	TRBD2	TRBV7-2	TRBJ2-7	15	CASSHTSGSSYEQYF	TGTGCCAGCAGCCACACTAGCGGGAGCTCCTACGAGCAGTACTTC
-	-	TRBV5-4	TRBJ2-3	15	CASSLKDGDTDTQYF	TGTGCCAGCAGCTTAAAGGACGGGGACACAGATACGCAGTATTTT
-	TRBD2	TRBV25-1	TRBJ2-1	14	CASTPGGAYNEQFF	TGTGCCAGCACCCCTGGGGGGGCCTACAATGAGCAGTTCTTC
-	-	TRBV19	TRBJ1-3	17	CASSIRTGTISGNTIYF	TGTGCCAGTAGTATTCGCACCGGGACAATCTCTGGAAACACCATATATTTT
-	-	TRBV27	TRBJ2-6	14	CASSLSGGANVLTF	TGTGCCAGCAGTTTATCCGGTGGGGCCAACGTCCTGACTTTC
-	-	TRBV5-4	TRBJ2-1	17	CASSLAAGSGSYNEQFF	TGTGCCAGCAGCTTGGCCGCTGGTAGCGGCTCCTACAATGAGCAGTTCTTC